This entry lists 7 T cell receptor beta chains sequenced from one sample in a study of graft-versus-host responses after intestinal transplantation. Their antigen targets remain unknown. Only in-frame clones appear in the TCRdb table, and some are missing; sequencing was by immunoSEQ multiplex PCR. The sample has roughly 73,000 clones; over 75% are singletons. Sequenced here: unstimulated CD8+ T cells sorted from spleen or lymph node cells, sampled before transplant. The receptor set was obtained from a human donor who was the organ donor for an intestinal transplant.

This clone is a singleton in its sample. This chain joins TRBV4-1 and TRBJ2-7, with TRBD2 as a possible D gene (5 bases). CDR1 is MGHRA, CDR2 YSYEKL, per germline. The ends were cut back, 0 bases at V and 4 bases at J, with 7 bases in the middle. The CDR3 consists of 13 residues. The CDR3 reads CASSQDRGYEQYF. DNA for the CDR3: TGCGCCAGCAGCCAAGATCGGGGTTACGAGCAGTACTTC.

J is TRBJ2-3 and V is TRBV18, with D unresolved. This CDR3 has 14 residues. Germline V lookup: CDR1 KGHSH, CDR2 LQKENI. V lost 0 bases and J 1 base, leaving 5 bases between the germline ends. This CDR3 reads CASSPPQRTDTQYF. The CDR3 nucleotides read TGTGCCAGCTCACCACCTCAACGCACAGATACGCAGTATTTT. Looking up the rest from reference TRBV18 and TRBJ2-3 gives the full variable domain: NAGVMQNPRHLVRRRGQEARLRCSPMKGHSHVYWYRQLPEEGLKFMVYLQKENIIDESGMPKERFSAEFPKEGPSILRIQQVVRGDSAAYFCASSPPQRTDTQYFGPGTRLTVL.

This clone appeared once. V gene TRBV9 combines with J gene TRBJ1-1; 9 nucleotides line up with TRBD1. CDR1 and CDR2 from the germline V gene are SGDLS and YYNGEE. This CDR3 has 15 amino acids. Trimming removed 0 bases from V and 5 bases from J; junction bases left unmatched: 5. The CDR3 DNA reads as TGTGCCAGCAGCGTAGCCGGGACAGGGATGACTGAAGCTTTCTTT. It translates to CASSVAGTGMTEAFF.

The chain joins TRBV15 to TRBJ1-1; D may be TRBD1 (5 bases). Trimming removed 5 bases from V and 0 bases from J, with 16 bases in between. The CDR3 extends over 16 amino acids. CDR1 LNHNV and CDR2 YYDKDF come from the germline V gene (reference sequence). CDR3 residues: CATSPKEGRMNTEAFF. In nucleotides, the CDR3 is TGTGCCACCAGCCCTAAAGAGGGGCGTATGAACACTGAAGCTTTCTTT.

The V call is TRBV6-5, the J call TRBJ1-2; D is undetermined. Germline V lookup: CDR1 MNHEY, CDR2 SVGAGI. The CDR3 spans 15 residues. V lost 0 bases, J lost 8 bases, and 16 bases lay in between. CDR3 nucleotide sequence: TGTGCCAGCAGTTACTCGCAGTACACGTCGGGGGGCTACACCTTC. Translating it yields CASSYSQYTSGGYTF.

The rearrangement uses TRBV9 and TRBJ2-2; D unclear. The V end lost 0 bases, the J end lost 1 base, and 4 bases lay between the germline ends. Germline V gene data show CDR1 as SGDLS and CDR2 as YYNGEE. This CDR3 has 14 residues. DNA of the CDR3: TGTGCCAGCAGCGTAGAAGGGAACACCGGGGAGCTGTTTTTT. Amino acid sequence: CASSVEGNTGELFF.

The chain joins TRBV7-9 to TRBJ1-2, with unresolved D. Germline CDR1 and CDR2: SEHNR and FQNEAQ (reference sequence). The CDR3 spans 15 residues. V was pared by 3 bases and J by 4 bases, with 15 bases between. DNA of the CDR3: TGTGCCAGCAGCTTTTTACCCGTCGAGTTCTATGGCTACACCTTC. This gives the protein CASSFLPVEFYGYTF.